A single TCR beta chain is shown here with its context. TCR beta CDR3 regions were amplified from RNA. First-round RT-PCR of the TCR CDR3 relied on the HTBI primer set. Via MiXCR, TCRdb re-called the multiplex PCR reads, giving one row per CDR3 protein. This sample has fewer than 300,000 distinct CDR3 sequences, with 13% to 15% found just once. The data were obtained in a study of T cells in Graves' hyperthyroidism and ophthalmopathy. About the study: Peripheral blood draws took place at initial diagnosis, ahead of any treatment.

Patients aged 18 to 65 had newly diagnosed hyperthyroidism that had lasted under 2 months. Initially, at the first diagnosis of hyperthyroidism and before any ophthalmopathy symptoms, blood was sampled. PBMCs were collected from an approximately 10 ml volume of fresh peripheral blood. Germline CDR1 is SGDLS and CDR2 is YYNGEE. V was pared by 0 bases and J by 8 bases, with 18 bases between. CDR3 length: 16 residues. This clonotype was sampled from a woman between 50 and 59 years old with Graves' hyperthyroidism that later progressed to Graves' ophthalmopathy. The sample was blood. The chain joins TRBV9 to TRBJ2-1; possibly TRBD2 for D (6 bases). The CDR3 loop reads CASSVGSSGPWDEQFF. The CDR3 DNA sequence: TGTGCCAGCAGCGTAGGGTCCAGCGGGCCCTGGGATGAGCAGTTCTTC.